Listed below are T cell receptor beta chains from one sample, sequenced in a study of blood T cell repertoires in COVID-19. Generated by immunoSEQ multiplex PCR, the TCRdb table keeps only in-frame clones and is missing some. The sample consists of 150,000 to 170,000 clones, over 60% of them appearing once. Source material: peripheral blood. The receptor set was obtained from an elderly man with acute or convalescent COVID-19. Each CDR3 is given with its conserved first and last residue. A D gene is named only where the DNA matches it firmly. The size of a clone is reported for some rows only, either as once, few or many, or as a class for expanded clones.

J,V,D,size,CDR3,DNA
TRBJ1-2,TRBV5-1,NA,NA,CASSQGIAGLVNYGYTF,TGCGCCAGCAGCCAGGGGATCGCAGGACTCGTTAACTATGGCTACACCTTC
TRBJ1-1,TRBV5-1,NA,once,CASSLVLGVTGREAFF,TGCGCCAGCAGCTTGGTTTTGGGGGTTACAGGGAGGGAGGCTTTCTTT
TRBJ1-1,TRBV3-1/TRBV3-2,NA,NA,CASSHGGRNTEAFF,TGTGCCAGCAGCCATGGCGGCAGGAACACTGAAGCTTTCTTT
TRBJ1-5,TRBV5-6,NA,NA,CASSLGLHRDGEPQHF,TGTGCCAGCAGCTTAGGTCTGCACAGGGATGGGGAGCCCCAGCATTTT
TRBJ2-2,TRBV2,TRBD2,NA,CASSDRLADATGELFF,TGTGCCAGCAGTGATCGACTAGCGGACGCCACCGGGGAGCTGTTTTTT
TRBJ1-2,TRBV5-8,TRBD1,few,CASSRDRNYGYTF,TGTGCCAGCAGCAGGGACAGGAACTATGGCTACACCTTC
TRBJ1-4,TRBV7-6,NA,NA,CASSLGGPDEKLFF,TGTGCCAGCAGCTTAGGGGGGCCTGATGAAAAACTGTTTTTT
TRBJ2-5,TRBV18,TRBD1,NA,CASSPGQGTETQYF,TGTGCCAGCTCACCGGGACAGGGTACGGAGACCCAGTACTTC
TRBJ1-5,TRBV28,NA,many,CASSLSGQGRNQPQHF,TGTGCCAGCAGTTTAAGTGGCCAGGGAAGGAATCAGCCCCAGCATTTT
TRBJ1-1,TRBV5-1,NA,NA,CASSLDLDYEAFF,TGCGCCAGCAGCTTGGACCTAGATTACGAAGCTTTCTTT
TRBJ1-2,TRBV12-3/TRBV12-4,NA,NA,CASSPGDYGYTF,TGTGCCAGCAGTCCGGGTGATTATGGCTACACCTTC
TRBJ1-1,TRBV7-8,NA,NA,CASSLDRGNRAFF,TGTGCCAGCAGCTTAGACCGCGGGAATCGAGCTTTCTTT
TRBJ2-3,TRBV27,TRBD1,NA,CASSLRGPATDTQYF,TGTGCCAGCAGTTTAAGGGGGCCTGCGACAGATACGCAGTATTTT
TRBJ1-5,TRBV3-1/TRBV3-2,TRBD1,few,CASSQGGQGDQPQHF,TGTGCCAGCAGCCAAGGGGGACAGGGTGATCAGCCCCAGCATTTT
TRBJ2-3,TRBV4-3,NA,NA,CASSQEERDTQYF,TGCGCCAGCAGCCAAGAAGAGAGAGATACGCAGTATTTT
TRBJ1-6,TRBV4-1,NA,NA,CASSQDNRVVYNSPLHF,TGCGCCAGCAGCCAAGATAACCGAGTGGTTTATAATTCACCCCTCCACTTT
TRBJ1-2,TRBV25-1,TRBD1,NA,CASSESRGGYYGYTF,TGTGCCAGCAGTGAATCCCGAGGGGGCTACTATGGCTACACCTTC
TRBJ2-3,TRBV5-1,TRBD2,NA,CASSELAGGQDTQYF,TGCGCCAGCAGTGAACTAGCGGGGGGGCAAGATACGCAGTATTTT
TRBJ2-7,TRBV7-8,NA,NA,CASSLYAGPAYEQYF,TGTGCCAGCAGCTTATATGCGGGCCCCGCCTACGAGCAGTACTTC
TRBJ2-1,TRBV6-2/TRBV6-3,TRBD2,NA,CASSPQPGLAGGYNEQFF,TGTGCCAGCAGTCCCCAGCCGGGACTAGCGGGGGGGTACAATGAGCAGTTCTTC
TRBJ2-7,TRBV4-2,TRBD2,NA,CASSQQAGGPGEQYF,TGTGCCAGCAGCCAGCAAGCGGGGGGGCCGGGGGAGCAGTACTTC
TRBJ2-5,TRBV14,NA,NA,CASSQGAGSETQYF,TGTGCCAGCAGCCAAGGAGCAGGCTCGGAGACCCAGTACTTC
TRBJ1-2,TRBV7-9,NA,NA,CASSQRKGDGYTF,TGTGCCAGCAGCCAGCGCAAGGGGGATGGCTACACCTTC
TRBJ2-3,TRBV11-2,TRBD2,NA,CASSSGLAGGPTDTQYF,TGTGCCAGCAGCTCCGGACTAGCGGGGGGTCCCACAGATACGCAGTATTTT
TRBJ2-1,TRBV7-2,TRBD2,NA,CASSLALSSGDNEQFF,TGTGCCAGCAGCTTAGCGCTGTCTAGCGGGGACAATGAGCAGTTCTTC
TRBJ2-7,TRBV3-1/TRBV3-2,TRBD1,NA,CASNRGASYEQYF,TGTGCCTCAAACAGGGGAGCCTCCTACGAGCAGTACTTC